Shown below are 11 T cell receptor beta chains from a single sample sequenced in a study of blood T cell repertoires in COVID-19. Assay used: immunoSEQ multiplex PCR; TCRdb lists only in-frame clones, some missing. The profile shows about 33,000 clones, approximately 90% of them singletons. Material: peripheral blood. These receptor sequences come from a man aged 55 to 70 with acute or convalescent COVID-19.

The CDR3 region has the DNA TGTGCCAGCAGCTTGGGACAGGGTGAAAAACTGTTTTTT. Translated: CASSLGQGEKLFF. The chain joins TRBV5-4 to TRBJ1-4, with TRBD1 identical over 7 bases. Germline CDR1 reads SGHNT; CDR2 reads YYREEE (reference sequence). The CDR3 is made up of 13 amino acids. The V segment lost 0 bases and the J segment 7 bases; nucleotides outside the gene matches: 0. The whole variable domain, filled in from reference TRBV5-4 and TRBJ1-4, reads ETGVTQSPTHLIKTRGQQVTLRCSSQSGHNTVSWYQQALGQGPQFIFQYYREEENGRGNFPPRFSGLQFPNYSSELNVNALELDDSALYLCASSLGQGEKLFFGSGTQLSVL.

About this clone itself: Other nucleotide sequences in the sample specify the same CDR3. The chain has TRBV7-2 and TRBJ2-3; D not resolved. CDR1 is SGHTA and CDR2 is FQGNSA in the germline V gene. This CDR3 has 13 amino acids. V lost 1 base and J 4 bases, leaving 6 bases between the germline ends. CDR3 amino acids: CASSLERADTQYF. The CDR3 DNA reads TGTGCCAGCAGCTTAGAACGAGCAGATACGCAGTATTTT.

In this sample, this clone turned up a few times. This chain connects TRBV7-6 to TRBJ1-2; 10 bases align to TRBD1. V lost 5 bases, J lost 7 bases, and 13 bases stayed unmatched. The CDR3 consists of 16 residues. Germline lookup yields CDR1 SGHVS and CDR2 FNYEAQ. CDR3 nucleotide sequence: TGTGCCAGCAGCGTTGGGGACAGGGGTGGGGAAAGTGGCTACACCTTC. Translation gives CASSVGDRGGESGYTF.

This chain uses TRBV6-5 with TRBJ1-1, with TRBD1 matching 8 bases. Trimming took 4 bases from V and 6 from J; bases not matched to a gene: 4. The CDR3 totals 13 residues. Germline loops: CDR1 MNHEY, CDR2 SVGAGI. Written as DNA, the CDR3 is TGTGCCAGCAGTTCCACAGGGGGGCCTGAAGCTTTCTTT. Protein product: CASSSTGGPEAFF.

This chain joins TRBV5-4 and TRBJ1-2, with a possible D match to TRBD1 (5 bases). This CDR3 spans 15 amino acids. The germline V and J ends were trimmed by 3 bases and 1 base, with 13 bases remaining between them. Germline-derived CDR1 and CDR2 are SGHNT and YYREEE (reference sequence). The chain's CDR3 is CASSSTGTLNYGYTF. The CDR3 DNA follows: TGTGCCAGCAGCTCCACAGGAACGCTTAACTATGGCTACACCTTC.

This clone was detected once. The V and J genes are TRBV19 and TRBJ1-5; D is unresolved. There are 14 residues in the CDR3. From germline, CDR1 is LNHDA and CDR2 SQIVND (reference sequence). V was clipped by 7 bases and J by 0 bases, with 10 bases between them. The CDR3 nucleotides are TGTGCCAGTAACCCCGCGGGTAGCAATCAGCCCCAGCATTTT. This sequence encodes CASNPAGSNQPQHF.

The CDR3 DNA reads as TGTGCCAGCAGCGAAAGAACGGGGCAGTACTTC. Its translation is CASSERTGQYF. The chain couples TRBV21-1 to TRBJ2-7; the D call TRBD2 from the table was never checked on the DNA. TRBV21-1 is termed a pseudogene. This CDR3 has 11 residues.

V usage is TRBV6-5 and J usage is TRBJ1-4, with 8 bases that match TRBD1. Germline trimming cut 2 bases from V and 3 bases from J; bases unmatched to any gene: 2. The CDR3 runs 15 residues. Germline V gene data show CDR1 as MNHEY and CDR2 as SVGAGI. The CDR3 bases are TGTGCCAGCAGTTACGGACAGGGAGCTAATGAAAAACTGTTTTTT. Translating it yields CASSYGQGANEKLFF.

The J gene is TRBJ2-3, the V gene TRBV5-1, with 8 bases aligning to TRBD1. The CDR3 loop spans 15 amino acids. V dropped 2 bases and J dropped 2; count of bases not matched to a gene: 4. Germline CDR1 is SGHRS and CDR2 is YFSETQ. In nucleotides, the CDR3 is TGCGCCAGCAGCTTTAGGACAGGGTTCACAGATACGCAGTATTTT. Translated: CASSFRTGFTDTQYF.

J is TRBJ2-1 and V is TRBV5-4; D is possibly TRBD2 (6 bases). Germline-derived CDR1 and CDR2 are SGHNT and YYREEE (reference sequence). The CDR3 totals 11 residues. V shed 7 bases and J shed 9 bases, with 11 bases lying between them. This chain's CDR3 is CASSGGSEQFF. CDR3 nucleotides: TGTGCCAGCTCCGGGGGTAGTGAGCAGTTCTTC.

This sequence joins TRBV19 and TRBJ1-2; D not resolved. The CDR3 has 15 residues. Trimming removed 3 bases from V and 5 bases from J, with 16 bases in between. Germline V CDR1 and CDR2: LNHDA, SQIVND (reference sequence). CDR3 amino acids: CASSIAQRVGYGYTF. In DNA, the CDR3 is TGTGCCAGTAGTATCGCTCAGAGGGTGGGGTATGGCTACACCTTC.